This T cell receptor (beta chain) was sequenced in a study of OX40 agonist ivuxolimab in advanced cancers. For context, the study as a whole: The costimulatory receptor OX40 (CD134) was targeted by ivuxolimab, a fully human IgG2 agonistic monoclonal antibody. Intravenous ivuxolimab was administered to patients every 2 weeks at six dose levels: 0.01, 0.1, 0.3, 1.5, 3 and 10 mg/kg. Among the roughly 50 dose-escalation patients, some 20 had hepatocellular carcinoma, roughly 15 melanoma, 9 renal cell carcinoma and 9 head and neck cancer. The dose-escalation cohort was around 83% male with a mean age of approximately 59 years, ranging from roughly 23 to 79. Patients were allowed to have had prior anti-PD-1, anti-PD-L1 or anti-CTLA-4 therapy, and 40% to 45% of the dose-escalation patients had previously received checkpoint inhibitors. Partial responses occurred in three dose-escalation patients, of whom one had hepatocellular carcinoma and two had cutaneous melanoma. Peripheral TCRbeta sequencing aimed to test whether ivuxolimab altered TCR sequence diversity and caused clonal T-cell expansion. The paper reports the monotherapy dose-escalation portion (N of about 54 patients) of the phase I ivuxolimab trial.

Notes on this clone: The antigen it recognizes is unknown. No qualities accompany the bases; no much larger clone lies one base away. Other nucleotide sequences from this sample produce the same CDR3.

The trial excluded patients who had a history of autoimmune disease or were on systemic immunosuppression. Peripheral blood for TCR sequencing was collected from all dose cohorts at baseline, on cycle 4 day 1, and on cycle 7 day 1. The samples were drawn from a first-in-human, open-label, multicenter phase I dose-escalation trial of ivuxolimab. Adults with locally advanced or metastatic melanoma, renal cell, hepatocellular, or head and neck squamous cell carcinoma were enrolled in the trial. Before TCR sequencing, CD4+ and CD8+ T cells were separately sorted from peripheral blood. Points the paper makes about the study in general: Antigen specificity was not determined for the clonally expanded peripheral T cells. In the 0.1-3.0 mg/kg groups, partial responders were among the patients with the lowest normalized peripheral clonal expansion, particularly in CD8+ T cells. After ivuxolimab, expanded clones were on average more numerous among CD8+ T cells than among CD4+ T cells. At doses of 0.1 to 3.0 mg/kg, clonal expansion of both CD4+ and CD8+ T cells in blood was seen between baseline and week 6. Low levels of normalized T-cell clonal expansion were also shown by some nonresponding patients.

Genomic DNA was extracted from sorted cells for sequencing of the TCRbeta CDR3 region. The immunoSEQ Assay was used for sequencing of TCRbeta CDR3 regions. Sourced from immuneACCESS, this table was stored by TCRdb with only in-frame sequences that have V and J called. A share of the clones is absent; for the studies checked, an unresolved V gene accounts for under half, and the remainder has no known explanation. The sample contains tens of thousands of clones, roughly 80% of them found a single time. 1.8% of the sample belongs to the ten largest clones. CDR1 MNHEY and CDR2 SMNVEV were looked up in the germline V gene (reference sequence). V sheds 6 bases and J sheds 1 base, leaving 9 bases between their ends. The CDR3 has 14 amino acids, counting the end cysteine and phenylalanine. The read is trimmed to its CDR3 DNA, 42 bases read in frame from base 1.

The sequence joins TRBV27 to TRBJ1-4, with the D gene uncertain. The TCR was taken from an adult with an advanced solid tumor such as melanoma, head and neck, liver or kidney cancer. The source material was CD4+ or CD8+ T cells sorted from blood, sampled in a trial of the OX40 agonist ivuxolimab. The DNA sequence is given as TGTGCCAGCAGACTATCCTTAACTAATGAAAAACTGTTTTTT. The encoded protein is CASRLSLTNEKLFF.